Shown below are 9 T cell receptor beta chains from a single sample sequenced in a study of T cells in Graves' hyperthyroidism and ophthalmopathy (dated by TCRdb to the late 2010s). Library creation used multiplex PCR. TCRdb names Illumina HiSeq 2000 as the instrument used. Amplification of TCR beta CDR3 regions was carried out from RNA transcripts. The TCR CDR3 was subjected to a first round of RT-PCR using the HTBI primer set and the Qiagen OneStep RT-PCR kit. TCRdb ran its own pipeline on the public reads, namely fastp trimming at Q25 and MiXCR clone calling, and kept in-frame beta chains. CDR3 protein sequences are deduplicated, and each keeps its most common genes and DNA. A total of a few hundred thousand distinct CDR3 sequences appear in this sample, 22% of them only once. The ten top clones hold 50% to 75% of the sample. Material: blood. Receptors were obtained from a man aged 30 to 45 with Graves' ophthalmopathy.

The chain uses TRBV4-1 and TRBJ2-5; D gene unclear. Trimming left V 0 bases short and J 5 bases short, with 16 bases between. This CDR3 has 16 residues. CDR1 is MGHRA, CDR2 YSYEKL, per germline. DNA for the CDR3: TGCGCCAGCAGCCAAGATCTAGGACCGCGTTGGGAGACCCAGTACTTC. Its protein is CASSQDLGPRWETQYF.

This chain connects TRBV10-3 to TRBJ1-1; D remains ambiguous. Per germline, CDR1 ENHRY and CDR2 SYGVKD. The CDR3 consists of 11 residues. Trimming left V 6 bases short and J 6 bases short, with 8 bases between. The CDR3 loop is CAISDLAEAFF. CDR3 sequence (DNA): TGTGCCATCAGCGATTTGGCTGAAGCTTTCTTT.

The V gene is TRBV19, the J gene TRBJ1-5, with TRBD1 identical over 7 bases. The CDR3 totals 16 residues. Germline CDR1 reads LNHDA; CDR2 reads SQIVND (reference sequence). Trimming took 6 bases from V and 0 from J; bases not matched to a gene: 8. Written as DNA, the CDR3 is TGTGCCAGTAGCAGACCGGGACAGAATAGCAATCAGCCCCAGCATTTT. Amino acid sequence: CASSRPGQNSNQPQHF.

This clonotype was recorded only once. One junction end disagrees with the germline gene, perhaps due to a read error. The chain has TRBV7-6 and TRBJ2-5, with TRBD1 as a possible D gene (6 bases). Germline V gene data show CDR1 as SGHVS and CDR2 as FNYEAQ. CDR3 length: 15 residues. The CDR3 DNA sequence: TGTGCTAGCAGCTTAGCGAAAGGGGGTAAAGAGACCCAGTACTTC. The encoded protein is CASSLAKGGKETQYF.

The genes are TRBV6-1 and TRBJ2-7; tentative D call: TRBD2 (6 bases). CDR1 and CDR2 (germline): MNHNS, SASEGT. V was clipped by 6 bases and J by 3 bases, with 18 bases between them. This CDR3 has 15 amino acids. The CDR3 sequence: CASSPQGLYFYEQYF. DNA for the CDR3: TGTGCCAGCAGCCCTCAGGGACTCTACTTCTACGAGCAGTACTTC.

This clonotype was detected a few times. This rearrangement joins TRBV10-1 to TRBJ2-1; TRBD1 aligns across 7 bases. Germline V lookup: CDR1 WNHNN, CDR2 SYGVQD (reference sequence). This CDR3 is 14 amino acids long. V shed 8 bases, J shed 2 bases, and the junction held 6 bases outside the gene matches. The CDR3 coding sequence is TGCGCCAGCCCAGGACAGGTAACCTACAATGAGCAGTTCTTC. It translates to CASPGQVTYNEQFF.

This clonotype was detected only a few times. V gene TRBV24-1 combines with J gene TRBJ2-6; weak D call: TRBD1 (5 bases). The CDR3 loop spans 15 amino acids. Trimming shortened V by 6 bases and J by 1 base, and 9 bases separated the two germline ends. Germline V gene data show CDR1 as KGHDR and CDR2 as SFDVKD. The CDR3 reads CATSPRVSGANVLTF. The DNA for the CDR3 is TGTGCCACCAGTCCCAGGGTATCTGGGGCCAACGTCCTGACTTTC.

This sequence joins TRBV20-1 and TRBJ2-5; the D gene is possibly TRBD1 (5 bases). The CDR3 has 12 residues. CDR1 is DFQATT and CDR2 is SNEGSKA in the germline V gene (reference sequence). Trimming took 3 bases from V and 5 from J, leaving 10 bases between them. CDR3 in DNA: TGCAGTGCTAGGTCAGGGTTCGAGACCCAGTACTTC. This encodes CSARSGFETQYF.

Points on this clonotype: The junction does not match germline at one end; this may be a read error. The rearrangement uses TRBV2 and TRBJ2-3; 16 nucleotides line up with TRBD2. This CDR3 has 17 amino acids. Germline CDR1 reads SNHLY; CDR2 reads FYNNEI. The chain's CDR3 is CAISDPGLAGGPDTQYF. The CDR3, as DNA: TGTGCCATCAGTGACCCGGGACTAGCGGGAGGGCCAGATACGCAGTATTTT. Full variable domain (outside the CDR3, taken from reference TRBV2 and TRBJ2-3): EPEVTQTPSHQVTQMGQEVILRCVPISNHLYFYWYRQILGQKVEFLVSFYNNEISEKSEIFDDQFSVERPDGSNFTLKIRSTKLEDSAMYFCAISDPGLAGGPDTQYFGPGTRLTVL.